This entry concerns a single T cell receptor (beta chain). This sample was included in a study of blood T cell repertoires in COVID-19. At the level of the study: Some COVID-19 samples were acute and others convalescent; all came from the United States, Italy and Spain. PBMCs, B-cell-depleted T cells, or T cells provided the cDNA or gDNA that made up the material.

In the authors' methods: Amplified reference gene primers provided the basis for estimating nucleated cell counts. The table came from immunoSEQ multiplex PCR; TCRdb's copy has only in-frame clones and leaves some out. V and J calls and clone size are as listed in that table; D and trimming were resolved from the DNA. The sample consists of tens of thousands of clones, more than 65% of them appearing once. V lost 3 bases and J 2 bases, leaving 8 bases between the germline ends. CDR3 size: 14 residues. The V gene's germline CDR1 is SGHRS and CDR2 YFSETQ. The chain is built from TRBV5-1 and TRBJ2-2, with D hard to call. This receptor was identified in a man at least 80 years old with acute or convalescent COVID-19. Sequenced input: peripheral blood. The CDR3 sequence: CASSSLRNTGELFF. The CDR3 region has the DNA TGCGCCAGCAGCTCTTTGAGAAACACCGGGGAGCTGTTTTTT. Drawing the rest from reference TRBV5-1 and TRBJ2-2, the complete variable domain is KAGVTQTPRYLIKTRGQQVTLSCSPISGHRSVSWYQQTPGQGLQFLFEYFSETQRNKGNFPGRFSGRQFSNSRSEMNVSTLELGDSALYLCASSSLRNTGELFFGEGSRLTVL.